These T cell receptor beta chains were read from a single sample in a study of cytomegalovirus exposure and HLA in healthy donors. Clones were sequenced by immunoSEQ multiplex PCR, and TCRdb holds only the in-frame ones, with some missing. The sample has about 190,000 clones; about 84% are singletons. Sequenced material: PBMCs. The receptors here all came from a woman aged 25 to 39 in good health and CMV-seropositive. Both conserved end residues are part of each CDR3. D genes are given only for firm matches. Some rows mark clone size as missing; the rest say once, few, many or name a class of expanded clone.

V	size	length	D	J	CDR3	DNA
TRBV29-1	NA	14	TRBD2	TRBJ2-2	CSALGEGYTGELFF	TGCAGCGCTTTAGGGGAGGGGTACACCGGGGAGCTGTTTTTT
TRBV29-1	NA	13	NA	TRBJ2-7	CSVESPGDYEQYF	TGCAGCGTTGAATCCCCCGGAGACTACGAGCAGTACTTC
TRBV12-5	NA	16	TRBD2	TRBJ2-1	CASGIPGLALLNEQFF	TGTGCTAGTGGTATCCCGGGACTAGCTTTACTCAATGAGCAGTTCTTC
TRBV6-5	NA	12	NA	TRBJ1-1	CASSRQGTEAFF	TGTGCCAGCAGTCGGCAGGGCACTGAAGCTTTCTTT
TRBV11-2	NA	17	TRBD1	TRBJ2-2	CASSFNTGGADTGELFF	TGTGCCAGCAGCTTCAATACAGGGGGCGCTGACACCGGGGAGCTGTTTTTT
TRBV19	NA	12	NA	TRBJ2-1	CASSMIDNEQFF	TGTGCCAGTAGTATGATAGACAATGAGCAGTTCTTC
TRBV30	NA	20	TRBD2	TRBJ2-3	CAWSVLQGLAGLFPPDTQYF	TGTGCCTGGAGCGTACTTCAGGGACTAGCGGGCCTCTTCCCTCCAGATACGCAGTATTTT
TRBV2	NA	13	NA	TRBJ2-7	CASEGTDSYEQYF	TGTGCCAGTGAAGGGACGGACAGCTACGAGCAGTACTTC
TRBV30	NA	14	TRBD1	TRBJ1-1	CAWSGTALNTEAFF	TGTGCCTGGAGCGGGACAGCGCTAAACACTGAAGCTTTCTTT
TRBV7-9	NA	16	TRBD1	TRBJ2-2	CASSPLGQPSTGELFF	TGTGCCAGCAGCCCCCTGGGACAGCCGAGTACCGGGGAGCTGTTTTTT
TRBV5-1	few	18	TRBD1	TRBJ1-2	CASSRLPIRDRVFYGYTF	TGCGCCAGCAGCCGGCTGCCCATCCGGGACAGGGTTTTTTATGGCTACACCTTC
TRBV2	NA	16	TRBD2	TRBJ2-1	CASSEFGGGAINEQFF	TGTGCCAGCAGTGAGTTTGGCGGGGGGGCAATAAATGAGCAGTTCTTC
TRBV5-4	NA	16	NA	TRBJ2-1	CASSLPTGSSYNEQFF	TGTGCCAGCAGCCTCCCCACAGGGAGCTCCTACAATGAGCAGTTCTTC
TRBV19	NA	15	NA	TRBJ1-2	CASSIGPSANYGYTF	TGTGCCAGTAGTATAGGTCCCTCAGCTAACTATGGCTACACCTTC
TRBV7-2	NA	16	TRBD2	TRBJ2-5	CASSLSTSGGGKSQYF	TGTGCCAGCAGCTTGAGTACTAGCGGGGGGGGGAAGTCCCAGTACTTC
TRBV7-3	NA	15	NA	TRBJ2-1	CASSQTPSSYNEQFF	TGTGCCAGCAGCCAGACACCGAGCTCCTACAATGAGCAGTTCTTC
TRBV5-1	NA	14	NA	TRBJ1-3	CASSGGGAGNTIYF	TGCGCCAGCAGCGGCGGGGGGGCTGGAAACACCATATATTTT
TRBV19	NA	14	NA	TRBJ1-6	CASSIRGANSPLHF	TGTGCCAGTAGTATTCGTGGGGCAAATTCACCCCTCCACTTT
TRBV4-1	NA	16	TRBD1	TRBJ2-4	CASSQDLTGRENIQYF	TGCGCCAGCAGCCAAGACCTGACAGGGAGAGAGAACATTCAGTACTTC